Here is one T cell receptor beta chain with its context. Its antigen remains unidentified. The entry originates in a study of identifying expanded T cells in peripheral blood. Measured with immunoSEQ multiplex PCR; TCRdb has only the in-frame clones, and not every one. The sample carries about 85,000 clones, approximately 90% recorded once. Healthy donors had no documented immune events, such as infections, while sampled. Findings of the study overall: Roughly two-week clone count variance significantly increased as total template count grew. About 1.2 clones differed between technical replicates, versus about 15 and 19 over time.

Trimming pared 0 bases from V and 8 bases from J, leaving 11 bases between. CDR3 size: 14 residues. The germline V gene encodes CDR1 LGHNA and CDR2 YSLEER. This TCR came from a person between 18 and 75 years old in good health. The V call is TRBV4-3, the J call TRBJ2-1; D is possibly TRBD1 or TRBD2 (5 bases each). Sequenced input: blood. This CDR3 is CASSQDPGGDEQFF. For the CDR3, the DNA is TGCGCCAGCAGCCAAGATCCTGGGGGTGATGAGCAGTTCTTC.